These 13 T cell receptor beta chains share one sample of origin, sequenced in a study of blood T cell repertoires in COVID-19 (dated by TCRdb to 2019 to 2021). Receptor libraries were prepared by the immunoSEQ multiplex PCR assay. Sourced from immuneACCESS, this table was stored by TCRdb with only in-frame sequences that have V and J called. A share of the clones is absent; for the studies checked, an unresolved V gene accounts for under half, and the remainder has no known explanation. The sample table shows around 320,000 clones, and roughly 87% are seen once. The top ten clones comprise roughly 2% of the sample. Specimen: peripheral blood. These receptors were obtained from a man aged 18 to 29 with active or convalescent COVID-19.

The chain carries TRBV6-5 and TRBJ2-1, with D perhaps TRBD2 (7 bases). This CDR3 is 15 amino acids long. Trimming cost V 6 bases and J 3 bases, with 15 bases left between them. CDR1 and CDR2 (germline): MNHEY, SVGAGI. Written as DNA, the CDR3 is TGTGCCAGCAGAGGGGGGCGGGAGAGCTACAATGAGCAGTTCTTC. It encodes CASRGGRESYNEQFF.

J is TRBJ1-1 and V is TRBV18; 12 bases line up with TRBD1. Germline values: CDR1 KGHSH, CDR2 LQKENI. Trimming took 6 bases from V and 7 from J; bases not matched to a gene: 6. CDR3 length: 14 amino acids. CDR3 nucleotides: TGTGCCAGCTCCCCGGGACAGGGGGCCAGTGAAGCTTTCTTT. The encoded protein is CASSPGQGASEAFF.

This chain joins TRBV5-5 and TRBJ1-2, with TRBD1 matching 7 bases. Germline CDR1 SGHKS, CDR2 YYEKEE (reference sequence). The V and J ends lost 4 bases and 6 bases, in that order; junction bases with no gene match: 12. This CDR3 region has 15 residues. CDR3: CASSETQQGVNGYTF. CDR3 in DNA: TGTGCCAGCAGCGAAACACAGCAGGGGGTTAATGGCTACACCTTC.

The chain is built from TRBV27 and TRBJ1-2; D unclear. The CDR3 sequence is 15 residues long. CDR1 is MNHEY and CDR2 is SMNVEV in the germline V gene (reference sequence). The V and J ends lost 1 base and 5 bases respectively, with 14 bases between them. The CDR3 DNA reads as TGTGCCAGCAGTTTATATGGTGATTCGGGTTATGGCTACACCTTC. This codes for CASSLYGDSGYGYTF.

Points on this clone: Other DNA variants within this sample encode the same CDR3. The chain carries TRBV28 and TRBJ2-7; D gene uncertain. Trimming took off 1 base at V and 7 bases at J, with 8 bases between the two ends. The germline V gene encodes CDR1 MDHEN and CDR2 SYDVKM. The CDR3 is 12 residues long. CDR3 protein: CASSLLRREQYF. CDR3 nucleotides: TGTGCCAGCAGTTTATTACGGCGGGAGCAGTACTTC.

This chain links TRBV2 with TRBJ1-6; D is unresolved. Trimming removed 3 bases at V and 7 bases at J, with 13 bases between. Germline CDR1 SNHLY, CDR2 FYNNEI. This CDR3 spans 15 amino acids. In DNA form, the CDR3 reads TGTGCCAGCAGTGACTGGCAGGTTAGGAATTCACCCCTCCACTTT. This sequence encodes CASSDWQVRNSPLHF.

The chain couples TRBV28 to TRBJ2-7; unclear D gene. This CDR3 has 13 amino acids. The V gene's germline CDR1 is MDHEN and CDR2 SYDVKM. V was clipped by 3 bases and J by 0 bases, with 6 bases between them. The CDR3 reads CASSLWSSYEQYF. In DNA form, the CDR3 reads TGTGCCAGCAGTTTGTGGAGCTCCTACGAGCAGTACTTC.

The chain couples TRBV7-8 to TRBJ1-6; D gene unclear. The CDR3 is 14 residues long. Trimming cost V 4 bases and J 11 bases, with 15 bases left between them. Per the germline V gene, CDR1 is SGHVS and CDR2 is FQNEAQ. In nucleotides, the CDR3 is TGTGCCAGCAGCTCGAGTACGCAGGCCCCACCCCTCCACTTT. It codes for CASSSSTQAPPLHF.

This clone has only a few counts. The chain recombines TRBV10-2 with TRBJ1-1, with 8 bases aligning to TRBD1. V lost 7 bases to trimming and J lost 4 bases; unmatched junction nucleotides: 8. CDR3 length: 14 residues. CDR1 and CDR2 (germline): WSHSY, SAAADI. Written as DNA, the CDR3 is TGCGCCAGCAAGGAAGGACAGGGTTCCACTGAAGCTTTCTTT. Amino acids: CASKEGQGSTEAFF.

The V and J genes are TRBV28 and TRBJ1-4; 7 bases are shared with TRBD1. Trimming took 5 bases from V and 7 from J; bases not matched to a gene: 4. This CDR3 spans 13 amino acids. Per germline, CDR1 MDHEN and CDR2 SYDVKM. Here the CDR3 reads CASSTYRGEKLFF. The CDR3 DNA reads TGTGCCAGCAGTACATACAGGGGTGAAAAACTGTTTTTT. Filled out from reference TRBV28 and TRBJ1-4, the complete variable domain reads DVKVTQSSRYLVKRTGEKVFLECVQDMDHENMFWYRQDPGLGLRLIYFSYDVKMKEKGDIPEGYSVSREKKERFSLILESASTNQTSMYLCASSTYRGEKLFFGSGTQLSVL.

This chain links TRBV11-2 with TRBJ2-7; 10 bases map to TRBD2. CDR1 is SGHAT, CDR2 FQNNGV, per germline. Trimming at V came to 3 bases and at J to 5 bases, leaving 7 bases not matched to a gene. The CDR3 runs 15 residues. The CDR3 DNA sequence: TGTGCCAGCAGCTTCCAGCGGGGGGGAGTGGACGAGCAGTACTTC. Its protein is CASSFQRGGVDEQYF. Based on the CDR3 plus reference TRBV11-2 and TRBJ2-7, the full variable domain is EAGVAQSPRYKIIEKRQSVAFWCNPISGHATLYWYQQILGQGPKLLIQFQNNGVVDDSQLPKDRFSAERLKGVDSTLKIQPAKLEDSAVYLCASSFQRGGVDEQYFGPGTRLTVT.

J is TRBJ1-5 and V is TRBV7-9, with 7 bases lining up with TRBD1. The CDR3 covers 15 residues. J gave up 2 bases and V 1 base, and 2 bases lay outside the gene matches. Looked up from germline, CDR1 is SEHNR and CDR2 is FQNEAQ (reference sequence). The CDR3 loop is CASSLVGTGNQPQHF. DNA of the CDR3: TGTGCCAGCAGCTTAGTAGGGACAGGCAATCAGCCCCAGCATTTT.

This clone was recorded only once. The V call is TRBV6-1, the J call TRBJ2-7; a weak D match, TRBD1 (5 bases). Trimming took 2 bases from V and 2 from J, leaving 10 bases between them. CDR3 length: 14 amino acids. Germline CDR1 is MNHNS and CDR2 is SASEGT. Here the CDR3 reads CASSERWGTYEQYF. The CDR3 nucleotides are TGTGCCAGCAGTGAAAGGTGGGGCACCTACGAGCAGTACTTC.